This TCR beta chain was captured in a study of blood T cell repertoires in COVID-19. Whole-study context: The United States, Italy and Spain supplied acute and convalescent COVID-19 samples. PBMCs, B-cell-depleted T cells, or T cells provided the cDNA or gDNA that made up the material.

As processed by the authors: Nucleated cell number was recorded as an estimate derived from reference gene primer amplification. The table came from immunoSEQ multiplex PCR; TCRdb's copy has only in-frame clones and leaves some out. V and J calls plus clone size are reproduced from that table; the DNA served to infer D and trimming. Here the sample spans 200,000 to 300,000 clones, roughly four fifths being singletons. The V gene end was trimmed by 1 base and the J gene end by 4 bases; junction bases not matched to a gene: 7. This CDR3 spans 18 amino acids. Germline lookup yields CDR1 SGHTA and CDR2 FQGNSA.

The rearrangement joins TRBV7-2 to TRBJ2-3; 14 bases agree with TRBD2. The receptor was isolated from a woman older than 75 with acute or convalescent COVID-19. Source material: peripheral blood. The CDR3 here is CASSLVGTSGSFSDTQYF. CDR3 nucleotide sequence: TGTGCCAGCAGCTTAGTGGGGACTAGCGGGAGTTTCTCAGATACGCAGTATTTT.